A single sample is the source of the 26 T cell receptor beta chains below, sequenced in a study of blood T cells in healthy people across ages. Sample-barcoded 5' priming and a J-beta primer mix drove a second PCR of about 7 to 11 cycles. TCRdb itself ran the 5' RACE reads through MiXCR, one entry per CDR3 protein. The table shows about 1.4 million distinct CDR3 sequences, with approximately 59% occurring only once. The specimen sequenced was blood. These receptors were collected from a man younger than 35 in good health.

In its sample, this clonotype was seen a few times. The CDR3 loop is CASSQEGRVAPLHF. The CDR3 nucleotides are TGCGCCAGCAGCCAAGAAGGACGGGTCGCACCCCTCCACTTT. This chain joins TRBV4-1 and TRBJ1-6; no firm D call. The CDR3 spans 14 residues. The germline V gene encodes CDR1 MGHRA and CDR2 YSYEKL. V lost 0 bases and J 11 bases, leaving 11 bases between the germline ends.

The table lists this clonotype with a few counts. The J gene is TRBJ1-1, the V gene TRBV10-3; perhaps TRBD1 as D (5 bases). The CDR3 extends over 16 amino acids. Germline V gives CDR1 ENHRY, CDR2 SYGVKD. Trimming took 4 bases from V and 5 from J, leaving 20 bases between them. The CDR3 bases are TGTGCCATCAGTGGCCGCCGGGAGGGGCCGCAGACTGAAGCTTTCTTT. Translation gives CAISGRREGPQTEAFF.

V is TRBV27 and J is TRBJ2-4; D is perhaps TRBD1 (6 bases). The DNA end is more similar to TRBJ2-7, so the J call may be wrong. The CDR3 has 13 amino acids. Germline V gene data show CDR1 as MNHEY and CDR2 as SMNVEV (reference sequence). CDR3 DNA: TGTGCCAGCAGTTACAGGGCTCCCTACGAGCAGTACTTC. Amino acids: CASSYRAPYEQYF.

This clonotype turned up a few times. The rearrangement links TRBV20-1 to TRBJ2-1; TRBD2 matches 7 bases. This CDR3 is built from 14 residues. V dropped 3 bases and J dropped 2; count of bases not matched to a gene: 4. Per the germline V gene, CDR1 is DFQATT and CDR2 is SNEGSKA (reference sequence). Here the CDR3 reads CSASDSGTYNEQFF. The CDR3, as DNA: TGCAGTGCTAGTGACAGCGGGACCTACAATGAGCAGTTCTTC.

The table lists this clonotype with a few counts. The chain employs TRBV4-1 and TRBJ2-4, with D possibly being TRBD1 or TRBD2 (5 bases each). TRBJ2-7 matches the DNA end more closely, so the J call is doubtful. CDR1 is MGHRA, CDR2 YSYEKL, per germline. This CDR3 spans 15 amino acids. The CDR3 nucleotides are TGCGCCAGCAGCCAAGGTCAGGGAGATGACAACGAGCAGTACTTC. It codes for CASSQGQGDDNEQYF.

The chain uses TRBV20-1 and TRBJ2-1, with a weak D call TRBD2 (5 bases). The CDR3 has 15 residues. The V gene lost 1 base and the J gene lost 8 bases, with 18 bases spanning the gap. The germline gives CDR1 DFQATT, CDR2 SNEGSKA (reference sequence). CDR3 protein: CSARVLVGVSDEQFF. The CDR3 nucleotides are TGCAGTGCTAGAGTCCTAGTGGGAGTAAGCGATGAGCAGTTCTTC.

The V call is TRBV6-5, the J call TRBJ2-3, with D perhaps matching TRBD1 (6 bases). V was cut by 3 bases and J by 3 bases, with 16 bases left in between. The CDR3 loop spans 16 amino acids. The germline gives CDR1 MNHEY, CDR2 SVGAGI. CDR3 sequence (DNA): TGTGCCAGCAGTTATCGCCCAGGGGTGGGAACAGATACGCAGTATTTT. Protein sequence: CASSYRPGVGTDTQYF.

The V call is TRBV7-8, the J call TRBJ1-2; D possibly corresponds to TRBD1 (5 bases). V dropped 1 base and J dropped 6 bases, with 15 bases sitting between them. Germline V lookup: CDR1 SGHVS, CDR2 FQNEAQ. The length of the CDR3 is 15 residues. Written as DNA, the CDR3 is TGTGCCAGCAGCTTAGTTCGAGCAGGGTATGATGGCTACACCTTC. Its protein product is CASSLVRAGYDGYTF. The full variable domain, completed using reference TRBV7-8 and TRBJ1-2, is GAGVSQSPRYKVAKRGQDVALRCDPISGHVSLFWYQQALGQGPEFLTYFQNEAQLDKSGLPSDRFFAERPEGSVSTLKIQRTQQEDSAVYLCASSLVRAGYDGYTFGSGTRLTVV.

A remark on this clonotype: A junction boundary mismatches the germline segment, possibly from a read error. The chain is built from TRBV7-2 and TRBJ2-7; 7 bases are shared with TRBD1. The CDR3 runs to 14 residues. Germline-derived CDR1 and CDR2 are SGHTA and FQGNSA. The CDR3 DNA is TGTGCCAGCAGCGCACCGGGACAGAGCTACGGGCAGTACTTC. This sequence encodes CASSAPGQSYGQYF.

V usage is TRBV28 and J usage is TRBJ2-7, with D unclear. V lost 4 bases and J 1 base, leaving 11 bases between the germline ends. Germline V gene lookup returns CDR1 MDHEN and CDR2 SYDVKM. This CDR3 comprises 14 residues. CDR3 residues: CASSSRPVSYEQYF. In DNA, the CDR3 is TGTGCCAGCAGTTCCCGACCGGTTTCCTACGAGCAGTACTTC.

V is TRBV5-4 and J is TRBJ2-7; unclear D gene. The germline V and J ends were trimmed by 1 base and 1 base, with 9 bases remaining between them. CDR1 is SGHNT and CDR2 is YYREEE in the germline V gene (reference sequence). The length of the CDR3 is 14 residues. DNA for the CDR3: TGTGCCAGCAGCTTGAGTGCGCGATCCTACGAGCAGTACTTC. Translation gives CASSLSARSYEQYF.

The chain links TRBV28 to TRBJ2-5, with 11 positions matching TRBD1. The J call is in doubt because the DNA end fits TRBJ2-7 better. CDR1 and CDR2 from the germline V gene are MDHEN and SYDVKM. There are 14 residues in the CDR3. Here the CDR3 reads CASGQGAIVYEQYF. Written as DNA, the CDR3 is TGTGCCAGCGGACAGGGGGCCATCGTCTACGAGCAGTACTTC.

The chain links TRBV27 to TRBJ1-6, with D perhaps matching TRBD1 (5 bases). Germline lookup yields CDR1 MNHEY and CDR2 SMNVEV (reference sequence). The CDR3 covers 13 residues. Between the trimmed V and J ends, which lost 1 base and 10 bases, there was a span of 8 bases. In nucleotides, the CDR3 is TGTGCCAGCAGTTTATGGGGGAGGTCACCCCTCCACTTT. This translates into CASSLWGRSPLHF.

This chain joins TRBV2 and TRBJ1-2, with D maybe TRBD1 (6 bases). Trimming shortened V by 7 bases and J by 2 bases, and 14 bases separated the two germline ends. This CDR3 is 14 amino acids long. Looked up from germline, CDR1 is SNHLY and CDR2 is FYNNEI. The CDR3 spells CASNGETGNYGYTF. Here the CDR3 DNA reads TGTGCCAGCAATGGAGAAACAGGGAACTATGGCTACACCTTC.

The rearrangement uses TRBV6-1 and TRBJ2-5; 7 positions match TRBD1. V dropped 6 bases and J dropped 2; count of bases not matched to a gene: 9. There are 15 residues in the CDR3. Germline values: CDR1 MNHNS, CDR2 SASEGT. The CDR3 sequence: CASSNVGQIQETQYF. CDR3 bases: TGTGCCAGCAGCAACGTGGGACAGATACAAGAGACCCAGTACTTC.

The sample holds a few counts of this clonotype. The gene calls are TRBV12-3 or TRBV12-4 and TRBJ2-5, with D possibly being TRBD1 (6 bases). This CDR3 comprises 16 residues. Trimming left V 7 bases short and J 5 bases short, with 23 bases between. CDR3 nucleotides: TGTGCCAGCACCCTTCGGCTAACAGGGAAGGGGGAGACCCAGTACTTC. Translation gives CASTLRLTGKGETQYF.

This chain joins TRBV30 and TRBJ2-7; tentatively, D is TRBD2 (6 bases). V was clipped by 3 bases and J by 0 bases, with 15 bases between them. The germline V gene has CDR1 GTSNPN and CDR2 SVGIG (reference sequence). CDR3 size: 15 residues. The chain's CDR3 is CAWRLAAGASYEQYF. In DNA, the CDR3 is TGTGCCTGGAGATTAGCGGCAGGTGCCTCCTACGAGCAGTACTTC. Looking up the rest from reference TRBV30 and TRBJ2-7 gives the full variable domain: SQTIHQWPATLVQPVGSPLSLECTVEGTSNPNLYWYRQAAGRGLQLLFYSVGIGQISSEVPQNLSASRPQDRQFILSSKKLLLSDSGFYLCAWRLAAGASYEQYFGPGTRLTVT.

This clonotype has at least ten counts. The rearrangement links TRBV5-1 to TRBJ1-2; D unclear. Per the germline V gene, CDR1 is SGHRS and CDR2 is YFSETQ. Trimming removed 0 bases from V and 4 bases from J, with 7 bases in between. The CDR3 length is 13 residues. The CDR3: CASSLVGSYGYTF. CDR3 coding DNA: TGCGCCAGCAGCTTGGTTGGAAGCTATGGCTACACCTTC.

The J gene is TRBJ1-2, the V gene TRBV5-1; no firm D call. This CDR3 comprises 14 residues. The germline V and J ends were trimmed by 2 bases and 8 bases, with 16 bases remaining between them. The germline V gene encodes CDR1 SGHRS and CDR2 YFSETQ. CDR3 protein: CASSFGPSQEGYTF. The DNA for the CDR3 is TGCGCCAGCAGCTTCGGCCCCAGCCAGGAGGGCTACACCTTC.

This clonotype came up a few times. V gene TRBV5-6 combines with J gene TRBJ2-5; 7 bases line up with TRBD2. Germline V CDR1 and CDR2: SGHDT, YYEEEE. The ends lost 0 bases at V and 5 bases at J; junction bases unmatched: 4. The CDR3 totals 14 residues. The CDR3 here is CASSLGLAWETQYF. The CDR3 nucleotides read TGTGCCAGCAGCTTGGGACTAGCCTGGGAGACCCAGTACTTC.

This clonotype was recorded a few times. The rearrangement links TRBV4-3 to TRBJ2-4, with 10 bases identical to TRBD2. The end of the DNA is better explained by TRBJ2-7, so the J call may be wrong. The CDR3 has 16 residues. CDR1 is LGHNA and CDR2 is YSLEER in the germline V gene. CDR3 sequence (DNA): TGCGCCAGCAGCCAAGACAGGAGCGGGGGGGGCAACGAGCAGTACTTC. It specifies CASSQDRSGGGNEQYF.

This chain connects TRBV3-1 to TRBJ2-5; a possible D gene is TRBD2 (7 bases). Germline assignment: CDR1 LGHDT and CDR2 YNNKEL (reference sequence). CDR3 length: 16 residues. Trimming removed 0 bases from V and 11 bases from J, with 22 bases in between. The CDR3 coding sequence is TGTGCCAGCAGCCAAGATGAGGGGGGGTGGAGAAGTGAGCAGTACTTC. Translation: CASSQDEGGWRSEQYF.

The chain joins TRBV3-1 to TRBJ2-2; D call uncertain. Trimming removed 1 base from V and 7 bases from J, with 7 bases in between. The germline CDR1 and CDR2 sequences are LGHDT and YNNKEL (reference sequence). This CDR3 has 13 amino acids. CDR3 amino acids: CASSQVPLGELFF. CDR3 nucleotide sequence: TGTGCCAGCAGCCAAGTGCCCCTCGGGGAGCTGTTTTTT.

The V call is TRBV27, the J call TRBJ1-4; D uncertain. The V and J ends lost 5 bases and 11 bases respectively, with 18 bases between them. Germline assignment: CDR1 MNHEY and CDR2 SMNVEV (reference sequence). The CDR3 is made up of 14 amino acids. The DNA for the CDR3 is TGTGCCAGCAGTGCACTGAATCGGGGAACTAAACTGTTTTTT. Its translation: CASSALNRGTKLFF.

The J gene is TRBJ2-3, the V gene TRBV18; D call uncertain. From germline, CDR1 is KGHSH and CDR2 LQKENI. This CDR3 contains 14 residues. Deletions cut 2 bases from V and 1 base from J, with 7 bases between. The CDR3 spells CASSPALGTDTQYF. The CDR3 DNA reads as TGTGCCAGCTCACCAGCGCTGGGCACAGATACGCAGTATTTT.

This sequence joins TRBV4-1 and TRBJ2-4; perhaps TRBD1 as D (5 bases). The better agreement between TRBJ2-7 and the DNA end casts doubt on the J call. Germline CDR1 reads MGHRA; CDR2 reads YSYEKL. This CDR3 spans 16 amino acids. CDR3 coding DNA: TGCGCCAGCAGCTTTCGTGTTGCCTCAGGGTTCTACGAGCAGTACTTC. Its translation is CASSFRVASGFYEQYF.